This TCR beta chain came from a study of cytomegalovirus exposure and HLA in healthy donors. 60 Vbeta and 13 Jbeta primers were used in PCR. Method: immunoSEQ multiplex PCR; TCRdb's copy keeps in-frame clones and lacks some. In all, the sample yields about 60,000 clones. This CDR3 spans 15 amino acids. V was pared by 9 bases and J by 2 bases, with 6 bases of the junction left unmatched. Germline CDR1 and CDR2: LNHDA and SQIVND (reference sequence). The sequence was obtained from a boy aged 5 to 17 in good health and CMV-seronegative. Sequenced: PBMCs. The V gene is TRBV19, the J gene TRBJ2-6; 8 bases are a match to TRBD2. CDR3 DNA: TGTGCCAGGACGGGGGGGGAACCTGGGGCCAACGTCCTGACTTTC. It encodes CARTGGEPGANVLTF.